The entry below describes one T cell receptor beta chain. Its target antigen remains unknown. Nothing much larger sits one base from this clone, and base qualities are not available. This sample is drawn from a study of cytomegalovirus exposure and HLA in healthy donors (dated by TCRdb to 2015 to 2018). As for the study more broadly: The 666 repertoires of the first cohort and the roughly 110 validation repertoires were produced on the same platform, according to a later analysis. The study aimed to test whether signatures of past pathogen exposure could be identified by cataloging public T cell receptors. In addition to the first cohort of 666 subjects, a separate validation cohort of over 90 different subjects was used. To predict cytomegalovirus infection status, the study brought together high-throughput TCR immunosequencing, statistical association of individual TCRs with disease status, and machine learning.

Separate from the approximately 700-subject first cohort, the validation cohort of over 90 subjects was the group to which the donors belonged. Here is what the overall study found, with its caveats: All 120 or so repertoires were used to score co-occurrence in the validation cohort in a later analysis, because that analysis had no HLA typing for the cohort. The authors suggested that the approach could potentially be generalized to other disease states and immunological phenotypes. The classifier was reported to diagnose cytomegalovirus status with high specificity and sensitivity in both the original cohort and the validation cohort. In the study, some 160 TCR beta chains were listed as associated with cytomegalovirus. Most TCR sequences were seen in very few donors, while some public TCRs were found in many individuals. A later analysis found that TCRs clustered in the first cohort also tended to co-occur in the 100 to 150 validation repertoires, with approximately 95% of cluster scores above 0. A few of the identified cytomegalovirus-associated TCR beta chains were confirmed in vitro to be specific for cytomegalovirus antigens.

Receptor amplification or capture employed the immunoSEQ multiplex PCR assay. From the authors' description of their analysis: A statistical classification framework was built to diagnose cytomegalovirus status from the catalog of TCR beta chain sequences. This immuneACCESS table, as held by TCRdb, lists in-frame sequences with V and J called but not all clones. Of the missing ones, under half trace to an unresolved V gene in checked studies; the others have no known cause. For V, J and clone size, that table is used; D and trimming come from the DNA. The sample records approximately 170,000 clones, around 81% of which are singletons. About 2.3% of the sample goes to the ten largest clones. The clonotype comes from a man aged 25 to 45 in good health and CMV-seropositive. Sequencing input: PBMCs.

The CDR3 protein is CSANHRDEQYF. Read as DNA, the sequence is TGCAGTGCTAATCACAGGGACGAGCAGTACTTC. Rearrangement joined TRBV20-1 to TRBJ2-7; TRBD1 could be the D gene, as 6 bases match. V is clipped by 4 bases and J by 5 bases, and the sequence between their germline boundaries is 9 bases long. The germline V gene (reference sequence) sets CDR1 to DFQATT and CDR2 to SNEGSKA. Taken from cysteine to phenylalanine, the CDR3 has 11 residues. The entry retains the CDR3 DNA only, 33 bases that are in frame from base 1.